This TCR beta chain was profiled in a study of radiotherapy plus CTLA-4 blockade in lung cancer. Broader study findings: Once radiotherapy plus ipilimumab had been given, TCR clones derived from tumor expanded in blood.

The assay was immunoSEQ multiplex PCR, and TCRdb's table has in-frame clones only and misses some. This repertoire shows around 40,000 clones, roughly 85% found once; its top ten account for 20% to 25%. The germline gives CDR1 DFQATT, CDR2 SNEGSKA (reference sequence). The CDR3 length is 11 residues. With 3 bases clipped from V and 10 bases from J, the junction kept 0 bases outside the gene matches. Ipilimumab-mediated CTLA-4 blockade plus focal radiation was given to patients having chemo-refractory metastatic non-small-cell lung cancer. This clone was seen more than once but under ten times. Its antigen remains unknown.

The sequencing used peripheral blood, collected from a patient treated with radiotherapy plus ipilimumab. J is TRBJ2-1 and V is TRBV20-1; 10 nucleotides agree with TRBD2. This TCR derives from a human donor with non-small cell lung cancer whose response to radiotherapy plus ipilimumab could not be evaluated. CDR3 sequence: CSARTSGEQFF. The DNA for the CDR3 is TGCAGTGCTAGGACTAGCGGGGAGCAGTTCTTC.